This T cell receptor (beta chain) was captured in a study of blood T cell repertoires in COVID-19. Study at large: Donors in the United States, Italy and Spain gave samples during acute or convalescent COVID-19. From T cells, B-cell-depleted T cells, or PBMCs came the material, which was cDNA or gDNA.

The protocol was immunoSEQ multiplex PCR, while the TCRdb copy is restricted to in-frame clones and leaves out a portion. The sample includes roughly 300,000 clones, approximately 90% of them seen just once. CDR3 length: 14 residues. The germline CDR1 and CDR2 sequences are MGHRA and YSYEKL. V was trimmed by 3 bases and J by 5 bases, leaving 11 bases between them. Participant age was about 18 to 89 years, and participants resided in around 24 US areas. The source of this sequence is a woman between 40 and 50 years old with acute COVID-19. The sequencing input was PBMCs or T cells enriched from blood (not recorded which). The chain recombines TRBV4-1 with TRBJ2-1; TRBD2 might be the D (6 bases). The CDR3 DNA reads TGCGCCAGCAGCCAGCAGATAGCGGACAATGAGCAGTTCTTC. This gives the protein CASSQQIADNEQFF.